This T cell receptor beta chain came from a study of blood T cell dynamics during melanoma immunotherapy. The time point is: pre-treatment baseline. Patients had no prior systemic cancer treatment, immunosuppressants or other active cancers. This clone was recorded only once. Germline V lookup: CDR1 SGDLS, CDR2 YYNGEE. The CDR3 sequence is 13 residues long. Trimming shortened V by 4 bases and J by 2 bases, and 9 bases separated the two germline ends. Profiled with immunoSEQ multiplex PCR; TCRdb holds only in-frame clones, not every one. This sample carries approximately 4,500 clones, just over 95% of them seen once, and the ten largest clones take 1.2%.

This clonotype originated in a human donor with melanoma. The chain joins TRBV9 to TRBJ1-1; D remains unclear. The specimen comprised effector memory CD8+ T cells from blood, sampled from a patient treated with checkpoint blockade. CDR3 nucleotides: TGTGCCAGCAGCATCTCCCTTAACACTGAAGCTTTCTTT. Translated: CASSISLNTEAFF.